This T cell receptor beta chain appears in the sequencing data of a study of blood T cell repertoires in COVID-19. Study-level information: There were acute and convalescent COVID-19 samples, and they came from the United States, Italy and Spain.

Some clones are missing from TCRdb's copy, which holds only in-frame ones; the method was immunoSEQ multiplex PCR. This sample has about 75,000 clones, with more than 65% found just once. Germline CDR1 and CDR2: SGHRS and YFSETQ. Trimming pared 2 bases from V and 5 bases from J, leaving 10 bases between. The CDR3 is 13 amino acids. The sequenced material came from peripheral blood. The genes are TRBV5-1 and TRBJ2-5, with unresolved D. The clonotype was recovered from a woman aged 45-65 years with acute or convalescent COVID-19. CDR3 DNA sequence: TGCGCCAGCAGCTTAGCCGGTCCGGAGACCCAGTACTTC. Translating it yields CASSLAGPETQYF.